These 28 T cell receptor beta chains came from one sample sequenced in a study of response to subunit inactivated influenza vaccine. TCRdb redid the calling of the RT-PCR reads with MiXCR, one entry per CDR3 protein. The sample lists 650,000 to 800,000 distinct CDR3 sequences; approximately 14% were seen once. The specimen was PBMCs from blood, collected 14 days before vaccination. The receptor set was obtained from a man aged 45 to 65 who received an inactivated influenza vaccine.

This clonotype has just a few counts. The gene calls are TRBV15 and TRBJ2-2; no clear D gene. CDR1 and CDR2 from the germline V gene are LNHNV and YYDKDF (reference sequence). The V gene lost 0 bases and the J gene lost 4 bases, with 9 bases spanning the gap. This CDR3 has 15 residues. This chain's CDR3 is CATSRDRAVTGELFF. CDR3 sequence (DNA): TGTGCCACCAGCAGAGATCGGGCAGTCACCGGGGAGCTGTTTTTT.

The J gene is TRBJ1-5, the V gene TRBV10-3; a weak D match, TRBD1 (6 bases). The V gene's germline CDR1 is ENHRY and CDR2 SYGVKD. Trimming removed 8 bases at V and 7 bases at J, with 15 bases between. The CDR3 consists of 13 residues. CDR3 nucleotide sequence: TGTGCCATCGGTGGAGGGGGGAACCAGCCCCAGCATTTT. It is translated as CAIGGGGNQPQHF.

The J gene is TRBJ1-1, the V gene TRBV7-6; perhaps TRBD1 as D (5 bases). Germline-derived CDR1 and CDR2 are SGHVS and FNYEAQ. This CDR3 spans 16 amino acids. The germline V and J ends were trimmed by 2 bases and 1 base, with 14 bases remaining between them. The chain's CDR3 is CASSLPPGTTNTEAFF. The CDR3 nucleotides are TGTGCCAGCAGCTTACCCCCCGGGACGACGAACACTGAAGCTTTCTTT.

This clonotype was recorded only once. Compared with germline, one end of the junction differs, possibly owing to a read error. This sequence joins TRBV5-1 and TRBJ2-5; 10 bases align to TRBD1. Germline CDR1 reads SGHRS; CDR2 reads YFSETQ. The CDR3 has 15 residues. The CDR3 protein is CASSTGQGRWETHYF. CDR3 nucleotides: TGCGCCAGCAGCACGGGACAGGGGAGATGGGAGACCCATTACTTC.

The rearrangement uses TRBV5-1 and TRBJ2-7, with TRBD1 identical over 7 bases. V shed 2 bases, J shed 2 bases, and the junction held 10 bases outside the gene matches. CDR3 length: 16 residues. Germline CDR1 reads SGHRS; CDR2 reads YFSETQ. CDR3 nucleotide sequence: TGCGCCAGCAGCTTAGCTCCGGGACAGATGGCCTACGAGCAGTACTTC. It is translated as CASSLAPGQMAYEQYF.

This clonotype was counted a few times. This rearrangement joins TRBV2 to TRBJ1-1; 10 positions match TRBD1. Germline assignment: CDR1 SNHLY and CDR2 FYNNEI. The CDR3 loop spans 15 amino acids. After removal of 7 bases from V and 4 bases from J, the junction contained 9 bases not matched to a gene. The CDR3 DNA reads as TGTGCCAGCACCCCGGGACAGGGGCGGCCCACTGAAGCTTTCTTT. Its translation: CASTPGQGRPTEAFF.

The rearrangement uses TRBV4-3 and TRBJ2-6; TRBD1 agrees at 9 bases. This CDR3 region has 18 residues. Germline V gives CDR1 LGHNA, CDR2 YSLEER. The ends lost 4 bases at V and 0 bases at J; junction bases unmatched: 7. DNA for the CDR3: TGCGCCAGCAGCCGGGGACAGGGCTCCAACTCTGGGGCCAACGTCCTGACTTTC. It translates to CASSRGQGSNSGANVLTF.

This clonotype was recorded a few times. V gene TRBV25-1 combines with J gene TRBJ1-4; D gene uncertain. V was cut by 2 bases and J by 4 bases, with 11 bases left in between. Germline CDR1 is MGHDK and CDR2 is SYGVNS. The CDR3 runs 15 residues. DNA of the CDR3: TGTGCCAGCAGTGAAGGAAGGGCAGTTAATGAAAAACTGTTTTTT. Its protein product is CASSEGRAVNEKLFF.

This clonotype showed up just a few times. V usage is TRBV6-1 and J usage is TRBJ2-1, with a weak D call TRBD2 (6 bases). This CDR3 region has 16 residues. CDR1 and CDR2 (germline): MNHNS, SASEGT. Trimming shortened V by 6 bases and J by 0 bases, and 15 bases separated the two germline ends. The chain's CDR3 is CASRALGGASYNEQFF. The CDR3 DNA follows: TGTGCCAGCAGGGCCCTTGGCGGGGCCTCCTACAATGAGCAGTTCTTC.

This sequence joins TRBV10-3 and TRBJ2-3; TRBD2 agrees at 8 bases. Trimming took 6 bases from V and 0 from J; bases not matched to a gene: 5. Germline-derived CDR1 and CDR2 are ENHRY and SYGVKD. The CDR3 totals 15 residues. CDR3 residues: CAISPGGPSTDTQYF. The CDR3 DNA reads TGTGCCATCAGCCCGGGAGGGCCTAGCACAGATACGCAGTATTTT.

The J gene is TRBJ2-3, the V gene TRBV6-5, with D possibly called TRBD1 or TRBD2 (6 bases each). CDR1 and CDR2 from the germline V gene are MNHEY and SVGAGI. Trimming shortened V by 0 bases and J by 5 bases, and 12 bases separated the two germline ends. The CDR3 has 15 amino acids. This CDR3 reads CASSYSYGGQDTQYF. CDR3 nucleotides: TGTGCCAGCAGTTACTCTTACGGGGGCCAAGATACGCAGTATTTT.

This clonotype has only a few counts. The chain is built from TRBV12-3 or TRBV12-4 and TRBJ2-7; 9 nucleotides line up with TRBD1. This CDR3 contains 15 residues. J was trimmed by 4 bases and V by 5 bases; bases with no gene match: 9. The CDR3 nucleotides are TGTGCCAGCAGTCCCGGGACAGGGCTGTTTTACGAGCAGTACTTC. Translation gives CASSPGTGLFYEQYF.

Many counts were recorded for this clonotype. The J gene is TRBJ2-3, the V gene TRBV7-2; D is ambiguous. The germline V gene encodes CDR1 SGHTA and CDR2 FQGNSA. CDR3 length equals 16 residues. With 5 bases removed from V and 0 bases from J, the gap between germline ends came to 15 bases. This chain's CDR3 is CASSPSRTASTDTQYF. The CDR3 DNA reads TGTGCCAGCAGCCCTTCCCGGACGGCTAGCACAGATACGCAGTATTTT.

This clonotype was found a few times. This chain connects TRBV7-9 to TRBJ2-5, with unresolved D. The CDR3 sequence is 14 residues long. Germline V lookup: CDR1 SEHNR, CDR2 FQNEAQ (reference sequence). V shed 3 bases and J shed 5 bases, with 13 bases lying between them. DNA for the CDR3: TGTGCCAGCAGCTTTGGGTTGGGTCAGGAGACCCAGTACTTC. It codes for CASSFGLGQETQYF.

This clonotype was detected a few times. The chain employs TRBV5-1 and TRBJ2-3; 11 bases fit TRBD2. Per germline, CDR1 SGHRS and CDR2 YFSETQ. The CDR3 sequence is 17 residues long. The junction had 12 bases not matched to a gene; V was cut back by 0 bases and J by 9 bases. CDR3: CASSLEGLAGLGETQYF. CDR3 nucleotides: TGCGCCAGCAGCTTGGAAGGACTAGCGGGTCTTGGGGAAACGCAGTATTTT.

This clonotype was picked up a small number of times. J is TRBJ2-1 and V is TRBV7-3, with 8 bases lining up with TRBD2. Germline CDR1 reads SGHTA; CDR2 reads FQGTGA. J lost 4 bases, V lost 5 bases, and 4 bases had no gene match. There are 14 residues in the CDR3. The CDR3: CASSPSGRYNEQFF. The CDR3 DNA follows: TGTGCCAGCAGCCCTAGCGGGCGTTACAATGAGCAGTTCTTC.

This clonotype was seen more than once but under ten times. This sequence joins TRBV18 and TRBJ1-2; D is unresolved. This CDR3 contains 14 residues. The germline V gene encodes CDR1 KGHSH and CDR2 LQKENI. Trimming left V 1 base short and J 10 bases short, with 16 bases between. The CDR3 DNA sequence: TGTGCCAGCTCACCACTTCCCGGGTCGGGTGACTACACCTTC. This gives the protein CASSPLPGSGDYTF.

This clonotype was seen a few times. The chain employs TRBV6-5 and TRBJ1-6; D gene ambiguous. V was cut by 2 bases and J by 9 bases, with 8 bases left in between. Germline lookup yields CDR1 MNHEY and CDR2 SVGAGI. The CDR3 runs 13 residues. In DNA, the CDR3 is TGTGCCAGCAGTTACGGGGTTAGTTCACCCCTCCACTTT. Translating gives CASSYGVSSPLHF.

This clonotype has only a few counts. The rearrangement links TRBV9 to TRBJ1-1; possibly TRBD1 for D (6 bases). The CDR3 has 15 residues. The germline V gene encodes CDR1 SGDLS and CDR2 YYNGEE. V was pared by 4 bases and J by 2 bases, with 15 bases between. The CDR3 region has the DNA TGTGCCAGCAGCCCGAGCGGGGGCTTTAACACTGAAGCTTTCTTT. Protein product: CASSPSGGFNTEAFF.

V is TRBV20-1 and J is TRBJ2-7; TRBD2 aligns across 8 bases. The germline CDR1 and CDR2 sequences are DFQATT and SNEGSKA (reference sequence). The V and J ends lost 1 base and 10 bases, in that order; junction bases with no gene match: 9. The CDR3 runs to 13 residues. CDR3: CSARAAGGTFQYF. The CDR3 nucleotides read TGCAGTGCTAGAGCCGCGGGAGGAACTTTTCAGTACTTC.

The V gene is TRBV5-1, the J gene TRBJ2-5, with D perhaps matching TRBD2 (6 bases). Germline V CDR1 and CDR2: SGHRS, YFSETQ. The CDR3 extends over 14 amino acids. V lost 0 bases and J lost 4, with 10 bases in between. This chain's CDR3 is CASSLVGRGETQYF. CDR3 DNA: TGCGCCAGCAGCTTGGTCGGGAGAGGAGAGACCCAGTACTTC.

The J gene is TRBJ2-3, the V gene TRBV20-1; 9 nucleotides match TRBD1. The CDR3 is 18 amino acids. Germline V lookup: CDR1 DFQATT, CDR2 SNEGSKA (reference sequence). The junction had 11 bases not matched to a gene; V was cut back by 1 base and J by 0 bases. CDR3 DNA sequence: TGCAGTGCTAGAGGTCGCGGACAGGGGTTTTCTAGCACAGATACGCAGTATTTT. Amino acids: CSARGRGQGFSSTDTQYF.

This clonotype has more than one count but fewer than ten. J is TRBJ2-1 and V is TRBV7-3, with 13 bases lining up with TRBD2. The CDR3 contains 13 residues. The V segment lost 5 bases and the J segment 16 bases; nucleotides outside the gene matches: 8. In germline, CDR1 is SGHTA, CDR2 FQGTGA. The DNA for the CDR3 is TGTGCCAGCAGCCCCGGGACTAGCGGGACAAGTTTCTTC. Residues: CASSPGTSGTSFF.

The genes are TRBV28 and TRBJ2-1; 7 nucleotides match TRBD2. This CDR3 spans 20 amino acids. V shed 6 bases and J 4 bases; nucleotides not matched to a gene: 24. CDR1 MDHEN and CDR2 SYDVKM come from the germline V gene. The chain's CDR3 is CASSPKRWGSWLREYNEQFF. CDR3 DNA sequence: TGTGCCAGCAGCCCCAAAAGATGGGGTTCGTGGCTGCGGGAGTACAATGAGCAGTTCTTC.

The chain employs TRBV3-1 and TRBJ1-5; TRBD1 might be the D (5 bases). CDR1 LGHDT and CDR2 YNNKEL come from the germline V gene (reference sequence). Trimming stripped 0 bases from V and 10 bases from J, with 10 bases between. The CDR3 spans 13 residues. The chain's CDR3 is CASSQEAGAPQHF. CDR3 DNA sequence: TGTGCCAGCAGCCAAGAGGCTGGGGCACCCCAGCATTTT. Full variable domain (outside the CDR3, taken from reference TRBV3-1 and TRBJ1-5): DTAVSQTPKYLVTQMGNDKSIKCEQNLGHDTMYWYKQDSKKFLKIMFSYNNKELIINETVPNRFSPKSPDKAHLNLHINSLELGDSAVYFCASSQEAGAPQHFGDGTRLSIL.

This sequence joins TRBV7-3 and TRBJ2-1; unclear D gene. V gave up 1 base and J gave up 5 bases, with 12 bases separating them. The germline CDR1 and CDR2 sequences are SGHTA and FQGTGA. CDR3 length: 15 residues. DNA for the CDR3: TGTGCCAGCAGCTTAAGCGTGGACGGAAACAATGAGCAGTTCTTC. Residues: CASSLSVDGNNEQFF.

This chain joins TRBV11-2 and TRBJ1-1; D is possibly TRBD1 (6 bases). CDR3 length: 14 residues. Trimming removed 5 bases from V and 0 bases from J, with 10 bases in between. Germline values: CDR1 SGHAT, CDR2 FQNNGV. The CDR3 sequence is CASSRTDLNTEAFF. In DNA form, the CDR3 reads TGTGCCAGCAGCCGGACAGACTTGAACACTGAAGCTTTCTTT.

In DNA, the CDR3 is TGTGCCAGCAGCTTACTCGGAGGACTAGCTACCTACGAGCAGTACTTC. Residues: CASSLLGGLATYEQYF. The chain recombines TRBV7-8 with TRBJ2-7, with 8 bases identical to TRBD2. The ends lost 2 bases at V and 2 bases at J; junction bases unmatched: 8. This CDR3 contains 16 residues. Germline V gene data show CDR1 as SGHVS and CDR2 as FQNEAQ.